One T cell receptor (beta chain) is described in this entry. MiXCR was run by TCRdb on the 5' RACE reads, yielding one entry per CDR3 protein. The profile shows some 15,000 distinct CDR3 sequences, approximately 11% of them singletons. Stated time point: sample taken at primary tumor resection. In each case, whole RNA from tumor, nontumor lung or frozen PBMC was sequenced unsorted. This entry comes from a study of spatial heterogeneity in lung cancer. The receptor's source is a female donor with early-stage non-small cell lung cancer. The specimen comprised PBMCs, sampled at surgery.

CDR3 protein: CASSVGTVGTQYF. CDR3 sequence (DNA): TGTGCCAGCAGCGTAGGGACAGTCGGGACCCAGTACTTC. The rearrangement links TRBV2 to TRBJ2-5; TRBD1 matches 7 bases. Looked up from germline, CDR1 is SNHLY and CDR2 is FYNNEI. Trimming cost V 6 bases and J 7 bases; bases outside gene matches: 8. The CDR3 sequence is 13 residues long.